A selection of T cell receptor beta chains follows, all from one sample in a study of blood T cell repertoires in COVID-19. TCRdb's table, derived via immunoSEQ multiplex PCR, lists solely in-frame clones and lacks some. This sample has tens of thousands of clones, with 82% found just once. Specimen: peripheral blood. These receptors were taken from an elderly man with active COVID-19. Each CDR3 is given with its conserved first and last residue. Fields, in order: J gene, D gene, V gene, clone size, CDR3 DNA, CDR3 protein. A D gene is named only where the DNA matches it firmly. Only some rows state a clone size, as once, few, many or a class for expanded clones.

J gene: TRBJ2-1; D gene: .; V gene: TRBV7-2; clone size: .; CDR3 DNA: TGTGCCAGCAGCTTAGGGCAGGGACGGGAGTTCAATGAGCAGTTCTTC; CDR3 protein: CASSLGQGREFNEQFF
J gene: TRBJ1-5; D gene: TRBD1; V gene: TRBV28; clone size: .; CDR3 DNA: TGTGCCAGCAACAGGGGAGTTCAGCCCCAGCATTTT; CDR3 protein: CASNRGVQPQHF
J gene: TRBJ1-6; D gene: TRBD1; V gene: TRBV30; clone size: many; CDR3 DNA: TGTGCCTGGGGACAGGGGGCCATGAATTCACCCCTCCACTTT; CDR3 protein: CAWGQGAMNSPLHF
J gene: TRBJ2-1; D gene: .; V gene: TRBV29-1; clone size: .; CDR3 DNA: TGCAGCCTGAGCTCCTACAATGAGCAGTTCTTC; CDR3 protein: CSLSSYNEQFF
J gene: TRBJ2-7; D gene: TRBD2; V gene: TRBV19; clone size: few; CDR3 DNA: TGTGCCAGTAGTATCCAAGCGGGAGTATGGGAGCAGTACTTC; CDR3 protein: CASSIQAGVWEQYF
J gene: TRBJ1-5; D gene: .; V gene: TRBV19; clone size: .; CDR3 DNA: TGTGCCAGTAGGTGGAACAGCAATAGCAATCAGCCCCAGCATTTT; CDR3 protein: CASRWNSNSNQPQHF
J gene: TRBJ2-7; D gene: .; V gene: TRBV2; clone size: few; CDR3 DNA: TGTGCCAGCAGCGGCGGACTCCCCCCGCGGGACGAGCAGTACTTC; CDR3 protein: CASSGGLPPRDEQYF
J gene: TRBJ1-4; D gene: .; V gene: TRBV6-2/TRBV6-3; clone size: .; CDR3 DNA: TGTGCCAGCAGTTTGGACTGGAATGAAAAACTGTTTTTT; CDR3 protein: CASSLDWNEKLFF
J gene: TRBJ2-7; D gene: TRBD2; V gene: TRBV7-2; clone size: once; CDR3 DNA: TGTGCCAGCAGCCTGACCCCGGGACTAGGGCAGTACTTC; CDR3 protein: CASSLTPGLGQYF
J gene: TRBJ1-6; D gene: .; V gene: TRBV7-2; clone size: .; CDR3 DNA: TGTGCCAGCAGCACAAATAATCGGGGATCACCCCTCCACTTT; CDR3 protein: CASSTNNRGSPLHF
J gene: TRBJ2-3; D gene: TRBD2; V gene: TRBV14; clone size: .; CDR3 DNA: TGTGCCAGCAGCCCTATGACTAGCGGCTTCACAGATACGCAGTATTTT; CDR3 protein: CASSPMTSGFTDTQYF
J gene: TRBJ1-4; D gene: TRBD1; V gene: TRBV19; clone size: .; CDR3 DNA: TGTGCCAGTAGTGGAGGGGACAGACGTAATGAAAAACTGTTTTTT; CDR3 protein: CASSGGDRRNEKLFF
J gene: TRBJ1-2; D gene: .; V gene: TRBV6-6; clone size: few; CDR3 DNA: TGTGCCAGCAGTTACGTCGCGGTAAACTATGGCTACACCTTC; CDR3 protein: CASSYVAVNYGYTF
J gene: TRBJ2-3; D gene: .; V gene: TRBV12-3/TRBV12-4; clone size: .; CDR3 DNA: TGTGCCAGCAGCCGAGAAACAGATACGCAGTATTTT; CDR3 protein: CASSRETDTQYF
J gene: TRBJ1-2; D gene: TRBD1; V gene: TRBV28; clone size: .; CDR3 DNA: TGTGCCAGCAGAGGACAGGCTGCCCATGGCTACACCTTC; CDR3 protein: CASRGQAAHGYTF
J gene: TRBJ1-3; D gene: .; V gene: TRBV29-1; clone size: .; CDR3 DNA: TGCAGCGTTGAATCGGGCTCTGGAAACACCATATATTTT; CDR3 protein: CSVESGSGNTIYF
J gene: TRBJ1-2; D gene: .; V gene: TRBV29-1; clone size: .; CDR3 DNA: TGCAGCGCCCTGGGAGCAGGCTATGGCTACACCTTC; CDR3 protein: CSALGAGYGYTF
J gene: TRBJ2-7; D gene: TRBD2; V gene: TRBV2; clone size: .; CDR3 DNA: TGTGCCAGCCTGAAGGGCGGGAGTCTTCTCTCCTACGAGCAGTACTTC; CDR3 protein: CASLKGGSLLSYEQYF
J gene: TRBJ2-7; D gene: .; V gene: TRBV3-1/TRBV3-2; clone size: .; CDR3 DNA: TGTGCCAGCAGCTCACTTCTAGGCAAAGGGGCCTACGAGCAGTACTTC; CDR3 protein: CASSSLLGKGAYEQYF
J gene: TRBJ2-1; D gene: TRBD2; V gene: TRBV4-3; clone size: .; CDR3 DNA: TGCGCCAGCAGCTCCCTAGCGGGAGGTAGGAATGAGCAGTTCTTC; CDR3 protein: CASSSLAGGRNEQFF
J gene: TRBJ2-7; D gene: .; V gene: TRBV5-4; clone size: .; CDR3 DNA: TGTGCCAGCATCCCGAGGGGGGGATCGGGAGAGCAGTACTTC; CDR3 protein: CASIPRGGSGEQYF
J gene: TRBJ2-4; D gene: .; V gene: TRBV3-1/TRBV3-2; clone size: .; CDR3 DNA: TGTGCCAGCAGCCCCAAATTCAGACAGGTAGCCAAAAACATTCAGTACTTC; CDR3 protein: CASSPKFRQVAKNIQYF
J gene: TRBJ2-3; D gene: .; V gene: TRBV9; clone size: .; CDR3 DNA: TGTGCCAGCAGCGTAGCTGTGGGAGGCAGCACAGATACGCAGTATTTT; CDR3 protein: CASSVAVGGSTDTQYF
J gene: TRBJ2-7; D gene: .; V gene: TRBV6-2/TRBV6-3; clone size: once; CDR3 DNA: TGTGCCAGCAGTTACCCGGGACCTCAAAGGGGGGAGCAGTACTTC; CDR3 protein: CASSYPGPQRGEQYF
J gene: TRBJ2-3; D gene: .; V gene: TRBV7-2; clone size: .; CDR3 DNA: TGTGCCAGCAGCTTACAAGGGGTGAGCACAGATACGCAGTATTTT; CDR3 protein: CASSLQGVSTDTQYF
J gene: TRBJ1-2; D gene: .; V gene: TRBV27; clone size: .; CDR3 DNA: TGTGCCAGCAGTTTTTCCGGTTCTAACTATGGCTACACCTTC; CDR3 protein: CASSFSGSNYGYTF
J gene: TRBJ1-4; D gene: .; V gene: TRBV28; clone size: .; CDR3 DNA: TGTGCCACAGGAATCCGGCGAGTCGAAAAACTGTTTTTT; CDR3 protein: CATGIRRVEKLFF
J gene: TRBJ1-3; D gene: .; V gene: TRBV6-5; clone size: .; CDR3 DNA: TGTGCCAGCAGGGACGGACAGCTCTCTGGAAACACCATATATTTT; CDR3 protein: CASRDGQLSGNTIYF
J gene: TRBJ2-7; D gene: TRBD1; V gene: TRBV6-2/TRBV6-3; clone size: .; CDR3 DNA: TGTGCCAGCAGTTGGGGACAGCTTCGGGATCGAGCCTACGAGCAGTACTTC; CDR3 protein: CASSWGQLRDRAYEQYF
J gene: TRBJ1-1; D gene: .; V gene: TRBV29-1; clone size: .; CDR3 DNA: TGCAGCGGGATCAGGGATTCGGGCACTGAAGCTTTCTTT; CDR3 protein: CSGIRDSGTEAFF
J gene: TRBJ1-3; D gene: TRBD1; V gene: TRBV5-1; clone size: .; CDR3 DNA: TGCGCCAGCAGCTTGGCTGGGACAGGGTTGAACACCATATATTTT; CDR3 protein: CASSLAGTGLNTIYF
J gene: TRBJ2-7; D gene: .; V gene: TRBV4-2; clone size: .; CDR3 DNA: TGTGCCAGCAGCCAAGATCGGGCTAGCTCCTTATACGAGCAGTACTTC; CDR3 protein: CASSQDRASSLYEQYF
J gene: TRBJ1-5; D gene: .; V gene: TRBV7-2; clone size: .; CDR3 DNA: TGTGCCAGCAGCTTTTTGGGCCAGCCCCAGCATTTT; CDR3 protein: CASSFLGQPQHF
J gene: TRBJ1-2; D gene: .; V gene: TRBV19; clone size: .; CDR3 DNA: TGTGCCAGTAGTTGGGCCCGGGGTGATCGAGATGGCTACACCTTC; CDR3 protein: CASSWARGDRDGYTF
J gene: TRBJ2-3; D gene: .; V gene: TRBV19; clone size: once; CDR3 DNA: TGTGCCAGTAGTACACAGATAACGCAGTATTTT; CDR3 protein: CASSTQITQYF
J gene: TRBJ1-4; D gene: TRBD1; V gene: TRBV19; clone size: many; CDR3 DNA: TGTGCCAGTAGCCGAGACAGGGGGGTAAATGAAAAACTGTTTTTT; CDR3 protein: CASSRDRGVNEKLFF
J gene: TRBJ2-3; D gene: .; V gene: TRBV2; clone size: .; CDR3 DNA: TGTGCCAGCAGTCCGCCGGCAGGCCTTAGCACAGATACGCAGTATTTT; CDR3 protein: CASSPPAGLSTDTQYF
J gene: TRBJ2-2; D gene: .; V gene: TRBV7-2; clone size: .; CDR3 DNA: TGTGCCAGCAGCTCACCTAGCACCGGGGAGCTGTTTTTT; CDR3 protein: CASSSPSTGELFF
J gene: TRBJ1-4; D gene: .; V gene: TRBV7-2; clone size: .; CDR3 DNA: TGTGCCAGCAGCACTACAGGTTTTGAAAAACTGTTTTTT; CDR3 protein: CASSTTGFEKLFF
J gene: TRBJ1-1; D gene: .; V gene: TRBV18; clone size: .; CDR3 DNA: TGTGCCAGCTCACTAGATCCACAGGGAGCCAGAGAAGCTTTCTTT; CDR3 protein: CASSLDPQGAREAFF
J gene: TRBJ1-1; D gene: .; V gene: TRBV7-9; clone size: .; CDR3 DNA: TGTGCCAGCAGCTTAGCGCTCGGGAACACTGAAGCTTTCTTT; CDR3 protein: CASSLALGNTEAFF
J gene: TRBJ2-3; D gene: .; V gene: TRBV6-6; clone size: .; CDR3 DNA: TGTGCCAGTGAGGAGCGGCAGATCACAGATACGCAGTATTTT; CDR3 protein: CASEERQITDTQYF
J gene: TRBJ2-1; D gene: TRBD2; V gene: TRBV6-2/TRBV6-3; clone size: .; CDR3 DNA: TGTGCCAGCAGTTACAGCTACCGAGAACTAGCGGGGGGGCGCAATGAGCAGTTCTTC; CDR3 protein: CASSYSYRELAGGRNEQFF
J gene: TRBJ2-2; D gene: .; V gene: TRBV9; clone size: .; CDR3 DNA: TGTGCCAGCAGCTCCCCTGGGGGGACCGGGGAGCTGTTTTTT; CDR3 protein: CASSSPGGTGELFF
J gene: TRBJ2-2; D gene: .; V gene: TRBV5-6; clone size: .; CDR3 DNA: TGTGCCAGCAGCTTTAGCGGTGGGGAGCTGTTTTTT; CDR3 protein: CASSFSGGELFF
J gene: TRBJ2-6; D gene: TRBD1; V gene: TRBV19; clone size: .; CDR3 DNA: TGTGCCAGTAGTATCGCCCTGACAGGGGTAACCTCTGGGGCCAACGTCCTGACTTTC; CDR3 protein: CASSIALTGVTSGANVLTF
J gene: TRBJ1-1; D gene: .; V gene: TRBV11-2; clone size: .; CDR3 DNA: TGTGCCAGCGGGCTGGAGGCGGGCCTCACTGAAGCTTTCTTT; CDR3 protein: CASGLEAGLTEAFF
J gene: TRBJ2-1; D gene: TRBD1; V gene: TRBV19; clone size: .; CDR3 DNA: TGTGCCAGTAGTATAGGAGGGACAGAGTACAATGAGCAGTTCTTC; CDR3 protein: CASSIGGTEYNEQFF
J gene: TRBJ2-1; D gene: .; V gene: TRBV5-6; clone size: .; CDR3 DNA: TGTGCCAGCAGCTTGGTGATTCGGAGCTCCTACAATGAGCAGTTCTTC; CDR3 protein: CASSLVIRSSYNEQFF
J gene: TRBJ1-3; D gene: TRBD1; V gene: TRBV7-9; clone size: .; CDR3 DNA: TGTGCCAGCAGCCTCCCGGGACAGGGGCAAGGAAACACCATATATTTT; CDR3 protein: CASSLPGQGQGNTIYF
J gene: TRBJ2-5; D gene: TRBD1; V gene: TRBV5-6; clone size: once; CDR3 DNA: TGTGCCAGCAGCTGGGACAGGAGACGTGGGGAGACCCAGTACTTC; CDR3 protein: CASSWDRRRGETQYF
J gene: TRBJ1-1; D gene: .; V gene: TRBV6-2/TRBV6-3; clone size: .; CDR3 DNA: TGTGCCAGCAGTTACTCCGGGGGCACTGAAGCTTTCTTT; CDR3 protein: CASSYSGGTEAFF
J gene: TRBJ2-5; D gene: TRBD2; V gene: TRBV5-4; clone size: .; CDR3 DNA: TGTGCCAGCAGCTTGGGTAGCGGGAGGGCCTTGGAGACCCAGTACTTC; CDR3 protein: CASSLGSGRALETQYF
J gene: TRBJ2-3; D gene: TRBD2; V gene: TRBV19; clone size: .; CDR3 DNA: TGTGCCAGTAGTATAGGCCTAGCGGGAGGGTCGGATACGCAGTATTTT; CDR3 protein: CASSIGLAGGSDTQYF
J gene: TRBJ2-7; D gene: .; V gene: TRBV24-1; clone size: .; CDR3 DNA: TGTGCCACCAGTGACGACAGCTACGAGCAGTACTTC; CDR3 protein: CATSDDSYEQYF
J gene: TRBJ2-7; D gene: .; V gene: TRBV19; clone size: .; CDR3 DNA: TGTGCCAGTACCTCAACATCGACAGGAACCTACGAGCAGTACTTC; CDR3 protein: CASTSTSTGTYEQYF
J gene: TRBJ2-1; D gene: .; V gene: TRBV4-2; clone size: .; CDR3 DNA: TGTGCCAGCAGCCAAGAGGCGGCGGGGGCCAACAATGAGCAGTTCTTC; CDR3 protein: CASSQEAAGANNEQFF
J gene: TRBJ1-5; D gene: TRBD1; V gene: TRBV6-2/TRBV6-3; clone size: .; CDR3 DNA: TGTGCCAGCAACCCGACAGGGTCGGGTCAGCCCCAGCATTTT; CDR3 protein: CASNPTGSGQPQHF